This T cell receptor (beta chain) appears in the sequencing data of a study of control samples from healthy donors and cancer patients. Assay: immunoSEQ multiplex PCR; the TCRdb copy retains only in-frame clones and omits some. Among 120,000 or so clones listed, more than 85% were seen once. Sequencing was performed on blood. This TCR came from a man younger than 30 in good health.

The CDR3 DNA reads TGTGCCAGCAGTGAAACATGGACGTATCAGCCCCAGCATTTT. Protein sequence: CASSETWTYQPQHF. V and J are TRBV6-1 and TRBJ1-5; D remains unclear. With 2 bases removed from V and 5 bases from J, the gap between germline ends came to 10 bases. Germline loops: CDR1 MNHNS, CDR2 SASEGT. This CDR3 has 14 amino acids.